Listed below are T cell receptor beta chains from one sample, sequenced in a study of cytomegalovirus exposure and HLA in healthy donors. Libraries were prepared by immunoSEQ multiplex PCR; TCRdb keeps only in-frame clonotypes and omits some of them. Of approximately 170,000 clones in the sample, 78% were seen once. The specimen sequenced was PBMCs. All receptors come from a middle-aged woman in good health and CMV-seropositive. The CDR3 runs from the conserved cysteine through the conserved F or W. D genes are given only for firm matches. Clone size is given for some rows only: seen once, a few or many times, or a class if the clone is expanded.

size | J | V | D | DNA | CDR3
few | TRBJ2-1 | TRBV6-5 | - | TGTGCCAGCAGTCAAAAGCCCCTTAATCACAATGAGCAGTTCTTC | CASSQKPLNHNEQFF
- | TRBJ2-1 | TRBV5-1 | TRBD2 | TGCGCCAGCAGCACTCTACAGACTAGCGGGGGGGCCAATGAGCAGTTCTTC | CASSTLQTSGGANEQFF
- | TRBJ1-2 | TRBV15 | - | TGTGCCACCAGCAGAGAGGTACGACAGGATGGCTACACCTTC | CATSREVRQDGYTF
- | TRBJ2-5 | TRBV7-9 | - | TGTTCCAGCAGCTTTTTAGCGGGACAGGGATTTGGGACCCAGTACTTC | CSSSFLAGQGFGTQYF
- | TRBJ1-1 | TRBV19 | - | TGTGCCAGTAGTATAGATCGTTTGAACACTGAAGCTTTCTTT | CASSIDRLNTEAFF
- | TRBJ1-1 | TRBV15 | - | TGTGCCACCAGCAGCCGGCGCACCGGGACAACCATTCCTAGGGCTTTCTTT | CATSSRRTGTTIPRAFF
- | TRBJ2-6 | TRBV28 | - | TGTGCCAGCAGTTCAAACAGAGTTCCCTCTGGGGCCAACGGCCTGACTTTC | CASSSNRVPSGANGLTF
- | TRBJ2-7 | TRBV15 | - | TGTGCCACCAGCAGAGATAGGGCGGTTCGAGGGTTCGAGCAGTACTTC | CATSRDRAVRGFEQYF
- | TRBJ2-5 | TRBV4-1 | - | TGCGCCAGCAGCCAAGCAGGGGTTCGGCAAGAGACCCAGTACTTC | CASSQAGVRQETQYF
- | TRBJ2-7 | TRBV7-9 | TRBD2 | TGTGCCAGCAGCCGACTAGCCACGGAGCAGTACTTC | CASSRLATEQYF
- | TRBJ1-2 | TRBV4-1 | TRBD1 | TGCGCCAGCAGCCAAGAGGGACAGGGTATTTCCTATGGCTACACCTTC | CASSQEGQGISYGYTF
once | TRBJ2-2 | TRBV7-2 | - | TGTGCCAGCAGCTTATCCCCGGAGGGGGGGGAGCTGTTTTTT | CASSLSPEGGELFF
- | TRBJ1-6 | TRBV19 | - | TGTGCCAGTAGTACACGACTCCGGCCACCCCTCCACTTT | CASSTRLRPPLHF
- | TRBJ1-4 | TRBV28 | - | TGTGCCAGCAGTTTCATATGGGGGGGTAATGAAAAACTGTTTTTT | CASSFIWGGNEKLFF
- | TRBJ2-5 | TRBV5-1 | - | TGCGCCAGCACCAATCAGGGCCCGAGCCGGGTCCAGTACTTC | CASTNQGPSRVQYF
- | TRBJ2-2 | TRBV7-2 | - | TGTGCCAGCAGCCGCGGTGGCCCCACCGGGGAGCTGTTTTTT | CASSRGGPTGELFF
- | TRBJ1-4 | TRBV7-2 | - | TGTGCCAGCAGCTTGGTTCAGGGCGGGGGTGAAAAACTGTTTTTT | CASSLVQGGGEKLFF
- | TRBJ1-1 | TRBV25-1 | - | TGTGCCAGCAGCCTCAGGGCGTCCAGGGAGGACACTGAAGCTTTCTTT | CASSLRASREDTEAFF
- | TRBJ1-2 | TRBV7-2 | TRBD1 | TGTGCCAGCAGCCCGGGACAGGGGGAGAACTATGGCTACACCTTC | CASSPGQGENYGYTF
- | TRBJ1-2 | TRBV28 | TRBD1 | TGTGCCAGCAGGGGGACAGGGGTGATCTATGGCTACACCTTC | CASRGTGVIYGYTF
- | TRBJ2-7 | TRBV11-2 | TRBD1 | TGTGCCAGCAGCTCCTTGACAGGGGGCGTAGGCGAGCAGTACTTC | CASSSLTGGVGEQYF
- | TRBJ1-1 | TRBV28 | - | TGTGCCGTCACACGGAACACTGAAGCTTTCTTT | CAVTRNTEAFF
- | TRBJ1-3 | TRBV6-5 | - | TGTGCCAGCAGTCTCGAACAGGGATCGAACACCATATATTTT | CASSLEQGSNTIYF
- | TRBJ1-2 | TRBV27 | TRBD1 | TGTGCCAGCAGTCCGACCACAGGGGGCGGGTATGGCTACACCTTC | CASSPTTGGGYGYTF
- | TRBJ1-1 | TRBV5-1 | - | TGCGCCAGCAGCGCCGAGACGGGACGGACTAGTCATGCTTTCTTT | CASSAETGRTSHAFF
- | TRBJ1-1 | TRBV5-1 | TRBD1 | TGCGCCAGCAGCTTGGGGAGACAGGGTAACACTGAAGCTTTCTTT | CASSLGRQGNTEAFF
- | TRBJ2-1 | TRBV28 | TRBD2 | TGTGCCAGCAGTTTAATACCTAGCGGGGGGGCGAGTGAGCAGTTCTTC | CASSLIPSGGASEQFF
- | TRBJ2-1 | TRBV9 | TRBD2 | TGTGCCAGCAGCGTAGCTGGTAGCGGGGGGGCAGGAGAGCAGTTCTTC | CASSVAGSGGAGEQFF
- | TRBJ2-5 | TRBV4-3 | - | TGCGCCAGCAGCCTGACGTACCCCGGGGAGACCCAGTACTTC | CASSLTYPGETQYF
- | TRBJ2-1 | TRBV25-1 | TRBD2 | TGTGCCAGCAGTGACGGTGATAGCGGGGGAGACAATGAGCAGTTCTTC | CASSDGDSGGDNEQFF
- | TRBJ1-4 | TRBV6-5 | - | TGTGCCACTGGGGGACTGGGGGAAAAACTGTTTTTT | CATGGLGEKLFF
- | TRBJ2-7 | TRBV6-1 | TRBD2 | TGTGCCAGCAGTGTACTAGCGGGGGTATCTTACGAGCAGTACTTC | CASSVLAGVSYEQYF
- | TRBJ2-2 | TRBV5-1 | - | TGCGCCAGCAGCTTGGAGGGACAGAACACCGGGGAGCTGTTTTTT | CASSLEGQNTGELFF